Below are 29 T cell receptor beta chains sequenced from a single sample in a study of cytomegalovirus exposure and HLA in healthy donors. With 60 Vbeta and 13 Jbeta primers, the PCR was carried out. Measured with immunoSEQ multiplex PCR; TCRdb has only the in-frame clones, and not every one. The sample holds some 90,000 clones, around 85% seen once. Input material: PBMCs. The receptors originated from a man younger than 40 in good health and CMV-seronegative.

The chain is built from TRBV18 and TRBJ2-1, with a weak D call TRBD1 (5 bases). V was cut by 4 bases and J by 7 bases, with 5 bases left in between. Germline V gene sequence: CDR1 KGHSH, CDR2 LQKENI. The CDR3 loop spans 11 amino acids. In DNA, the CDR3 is TGTGCCAGCTCACAGGGGAATGAGCAGTTCTTC. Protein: CASSQGNEQFF.

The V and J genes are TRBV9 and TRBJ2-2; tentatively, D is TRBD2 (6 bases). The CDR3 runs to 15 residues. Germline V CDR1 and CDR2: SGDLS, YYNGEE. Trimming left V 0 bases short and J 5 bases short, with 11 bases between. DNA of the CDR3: TGTGCCAGCAGCGTAGCTGGAGGGTCGACCGGGGAGCTGTTTTTT. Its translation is CASSVAGGSTGELFF. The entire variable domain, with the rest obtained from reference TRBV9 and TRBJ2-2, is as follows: DSGVTQTPKHLITATGQRVTLRCSPRSGDLSVYWYQQSLDQGLQFLIQYYNGEERAKGNILERFSAQQFPDLHSELNLSSLELGDSALYFCASSVAGGSTGELFFGEGSRLTVL.

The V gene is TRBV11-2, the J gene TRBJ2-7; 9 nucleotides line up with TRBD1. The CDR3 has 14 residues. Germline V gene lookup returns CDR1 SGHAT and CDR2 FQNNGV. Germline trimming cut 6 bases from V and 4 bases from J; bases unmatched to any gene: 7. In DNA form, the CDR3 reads TGTGCCAGCAGTCGGGGGACAGGGACTTACGAGCAGTACTTC. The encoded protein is CASSRGTGTYEQYF. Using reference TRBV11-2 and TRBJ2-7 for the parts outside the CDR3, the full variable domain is EAGVAQSPRYKIIEKRQSVAFWCNPISGHATLYWYQQILGQGPKLLIQFQNNGVVDDSQLPKDRFSAERLKGVDSTLKIQPAKLEDSAVYLCASSRGTGTYEQYFGPGTRLTVT.

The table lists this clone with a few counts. Written as DNA, the CDR3 is TGTGCCAGCAAGGTACAGGGTTGGTACGAGCAGTACTTC. Its protein product is CASKVQGWYEQYF. V is TRBV2 and J is TRBJ2-7, with TRBD1 as a possible D gene (6 bases). CDR3 length: 13 residues. Germline V CDR1 and CDR2: SNHLY, FYNNEI. V shed 7 bases and J shed 4 bases, with 14 bases lying between them.

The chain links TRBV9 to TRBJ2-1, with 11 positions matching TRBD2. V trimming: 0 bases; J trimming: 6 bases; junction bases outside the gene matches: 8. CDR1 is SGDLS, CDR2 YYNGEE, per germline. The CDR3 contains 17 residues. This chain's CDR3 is CASSVDPSGGLINEQFF. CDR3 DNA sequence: TGTGCCAGCAGCGTAGATCCTAGCGGGGGGTTGATCAATGAGCAGTTCTTC.

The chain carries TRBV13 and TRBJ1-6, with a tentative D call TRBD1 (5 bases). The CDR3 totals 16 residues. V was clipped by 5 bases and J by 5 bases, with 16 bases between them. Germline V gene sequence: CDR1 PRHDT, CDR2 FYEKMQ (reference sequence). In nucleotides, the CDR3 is TGTGCCAGCAGCCGTACGGGGGATGTCGATAATTCACCCCTCCACTTT. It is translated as CASSRTGDVDNSPLHF.

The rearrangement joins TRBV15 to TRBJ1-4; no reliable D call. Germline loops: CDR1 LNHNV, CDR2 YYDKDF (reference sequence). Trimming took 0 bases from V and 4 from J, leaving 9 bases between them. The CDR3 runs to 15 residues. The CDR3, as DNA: TGTGCCACCAGCAGAGATGTACAGCTTAATGAAAAACTGTTTTTT. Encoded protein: CATSRDVQLNEKLFF. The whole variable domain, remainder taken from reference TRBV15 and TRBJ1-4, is DAMVIQNPRYQVTQFGKPVTLSCSQTLNHNVMYWYQQKSSQAPKLLFHYYDKDFNNEADTPDNFQSRRPNTSFCFLDIRSPGLGDTAMYLCATSRDVQLNEKLFFGSGTQLSVL.

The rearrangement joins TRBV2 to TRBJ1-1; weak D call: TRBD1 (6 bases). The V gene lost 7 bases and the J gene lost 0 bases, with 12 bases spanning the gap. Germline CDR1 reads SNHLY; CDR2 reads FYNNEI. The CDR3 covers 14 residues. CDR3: CASKDSTMNTEAFF. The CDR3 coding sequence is TGTGCCAGCAAGGACAGTACGATGAACACTGAAGCTTTCTTT.

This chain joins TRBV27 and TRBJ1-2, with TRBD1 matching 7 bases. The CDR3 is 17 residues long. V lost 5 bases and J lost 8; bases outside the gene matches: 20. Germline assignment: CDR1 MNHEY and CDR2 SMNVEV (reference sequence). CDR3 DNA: TGTGCCAGCAGTCCCCACACAGGGGAAGTCTGGTCTTGGGGCTACACCTTC. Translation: CASSPHTGEVWSWGYTF.

CDR3: CASRQGATGELFF. Here the CDR3 DNA reads TGTGCCAGTAGACAGGGGGCAACCGGGGAGCTGTTTTTT. This chain joins TRBV9 and TRBJ2-2; 10 bases are a match to TRBD1. The CDR3 runs to 13 residues. The germline V gene encodes CDR1 SGDLS and CDR2 YYNGEE. V shed 8 bases, J shed 5 bases, and the junction held 3 bases outside the gene matches.

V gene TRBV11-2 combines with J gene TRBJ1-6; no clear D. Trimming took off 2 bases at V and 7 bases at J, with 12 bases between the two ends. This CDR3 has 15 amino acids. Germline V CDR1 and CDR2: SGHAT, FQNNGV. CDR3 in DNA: TGTGCCAGCAGCTTATATGCGCAGGCAAATTCACCCCTCCACTTT. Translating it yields CASSLYAQANSPLHF.

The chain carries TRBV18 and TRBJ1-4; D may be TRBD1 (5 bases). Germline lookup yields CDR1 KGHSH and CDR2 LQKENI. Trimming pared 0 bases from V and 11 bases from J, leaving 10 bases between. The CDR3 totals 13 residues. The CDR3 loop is CASSPPTVSKLFF. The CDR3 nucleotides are TGTGCCAGCTCACCACCGACAGTTTCTAAACTGTTTTTT.

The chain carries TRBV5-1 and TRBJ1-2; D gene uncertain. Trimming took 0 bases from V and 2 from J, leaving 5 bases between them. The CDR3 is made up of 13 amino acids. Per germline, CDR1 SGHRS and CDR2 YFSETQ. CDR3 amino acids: CASSLGQNYGYTF. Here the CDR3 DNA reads TGCGCCAGCAGCTTGGGGCAGAACTATGGCTACACCTTC.

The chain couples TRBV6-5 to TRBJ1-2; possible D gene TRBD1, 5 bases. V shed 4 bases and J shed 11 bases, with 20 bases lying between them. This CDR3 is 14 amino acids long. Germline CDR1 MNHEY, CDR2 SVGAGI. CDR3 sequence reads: CASSSPGPKAGYTF. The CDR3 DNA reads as TGTGCCAGCAGTTCTCCGGGCCCAAAGGCAGGGTACACCTTC.

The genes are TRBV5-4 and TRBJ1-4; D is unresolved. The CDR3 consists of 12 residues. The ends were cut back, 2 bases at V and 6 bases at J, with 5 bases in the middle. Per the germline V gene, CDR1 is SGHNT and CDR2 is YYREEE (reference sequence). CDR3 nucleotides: TGTGCCAGCAGCTTCAATGATGAAAAACTGTTTTTT. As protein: CASSFNDEKLFF.

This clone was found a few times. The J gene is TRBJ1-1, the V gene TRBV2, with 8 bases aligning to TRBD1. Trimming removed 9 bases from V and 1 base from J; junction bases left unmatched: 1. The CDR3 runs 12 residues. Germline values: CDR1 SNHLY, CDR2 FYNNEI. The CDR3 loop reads CARGTGNTEAFF. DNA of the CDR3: TGTGCCAGAGGGACAGGGAACACTGAAGCTTTCTTT.

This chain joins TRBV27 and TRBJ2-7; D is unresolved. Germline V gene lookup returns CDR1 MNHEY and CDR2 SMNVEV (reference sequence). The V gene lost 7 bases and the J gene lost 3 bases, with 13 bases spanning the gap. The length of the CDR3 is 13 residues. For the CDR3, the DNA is TGTGCCAGCAAGACTGGGTCTGGCTACGAGCAGTACTTC. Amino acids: CASKTGSGYEQYF.

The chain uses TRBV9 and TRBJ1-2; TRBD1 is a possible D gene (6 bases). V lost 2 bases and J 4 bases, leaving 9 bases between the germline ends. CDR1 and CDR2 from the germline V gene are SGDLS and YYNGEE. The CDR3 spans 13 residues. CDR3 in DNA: TGTGCCAGCAGCGTTGGACAGTCCTATGGCTACACCTTC. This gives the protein CASSVGQSYGYTF. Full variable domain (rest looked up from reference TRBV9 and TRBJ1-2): DSGVTQTPKHLITATGQRVTLRCSPRSGDLSVYWYQQSLDQGLQFLIQYYNGEERAKGNILERFSAQQFPDLHSELNLSSLELGDSALYFCASSVGQSYGYTFGSGTRLTVV.

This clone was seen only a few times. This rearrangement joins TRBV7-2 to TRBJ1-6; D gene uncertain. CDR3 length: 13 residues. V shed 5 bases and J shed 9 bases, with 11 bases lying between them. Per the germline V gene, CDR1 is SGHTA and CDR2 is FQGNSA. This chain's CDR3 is CASSPPRVSPLHF. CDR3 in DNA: TGTGCCAGCAGCCCCCCCCGGGTTTCACCCCTCCACTTT.

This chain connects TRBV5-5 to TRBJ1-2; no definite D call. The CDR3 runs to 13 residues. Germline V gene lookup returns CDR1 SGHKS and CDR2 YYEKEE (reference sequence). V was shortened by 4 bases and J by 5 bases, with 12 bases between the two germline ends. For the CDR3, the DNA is TGTGCCAGCAGCCCCTATTTGAGTTATGGCTACACCTTC. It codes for CASSPYLSYGYTF.

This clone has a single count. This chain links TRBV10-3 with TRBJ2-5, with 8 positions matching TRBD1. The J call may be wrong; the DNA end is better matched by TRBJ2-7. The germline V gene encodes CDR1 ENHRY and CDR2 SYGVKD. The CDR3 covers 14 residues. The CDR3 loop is CATNPGQATYEQYF. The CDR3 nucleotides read TGTGCCACCAATCCGGGACAGGCGACTTACGAGCAGTACTTC.

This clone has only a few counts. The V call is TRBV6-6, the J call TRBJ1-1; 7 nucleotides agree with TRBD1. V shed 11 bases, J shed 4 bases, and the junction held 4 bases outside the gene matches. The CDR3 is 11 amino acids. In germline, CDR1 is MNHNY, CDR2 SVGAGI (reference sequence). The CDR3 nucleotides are TGTGCCGGCTACAGGGGCACTGAAGCTTTCTTT. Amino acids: CAGYRGTEAFF.

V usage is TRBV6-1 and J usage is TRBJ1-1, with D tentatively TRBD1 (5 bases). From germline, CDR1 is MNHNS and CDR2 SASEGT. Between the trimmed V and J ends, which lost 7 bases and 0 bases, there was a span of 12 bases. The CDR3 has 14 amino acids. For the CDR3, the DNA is TGTGCCAGCAAGGAGGGGTCGATGAACACTGAAGCTTTCTTT. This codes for CASKEGSMNTEAFF.

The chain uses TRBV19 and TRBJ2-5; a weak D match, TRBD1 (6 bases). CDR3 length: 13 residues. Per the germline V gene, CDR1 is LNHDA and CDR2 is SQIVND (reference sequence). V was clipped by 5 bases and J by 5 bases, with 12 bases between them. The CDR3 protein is CASSPWGLETQYF. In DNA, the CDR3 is TGTGCCAGTAGTCCGTGGGGGCTGGAGACCCAGTACTTC.

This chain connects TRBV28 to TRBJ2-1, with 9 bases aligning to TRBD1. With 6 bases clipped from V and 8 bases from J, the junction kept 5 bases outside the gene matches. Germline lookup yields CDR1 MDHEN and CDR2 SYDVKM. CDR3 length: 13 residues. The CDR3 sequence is CASRQGAGYEQFF. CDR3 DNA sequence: TGTGCCAGCAGACAGGGGGCGGGCTATGAGCAGTTCTTC.

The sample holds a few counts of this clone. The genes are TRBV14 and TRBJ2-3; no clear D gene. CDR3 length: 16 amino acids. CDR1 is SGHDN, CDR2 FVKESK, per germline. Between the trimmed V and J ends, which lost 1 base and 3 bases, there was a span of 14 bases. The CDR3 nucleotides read TGTGCCAGCAGCCAAGTAGGTGGAGACTCAACAGATACGCAGTATTTT. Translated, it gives CASSQVGGDSTDTQYF.

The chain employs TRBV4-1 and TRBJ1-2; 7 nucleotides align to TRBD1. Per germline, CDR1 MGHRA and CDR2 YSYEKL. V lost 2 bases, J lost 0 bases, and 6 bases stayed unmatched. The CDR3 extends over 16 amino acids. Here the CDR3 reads CASSQLGTDSNYGYTF. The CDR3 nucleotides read TGCGCCAGCAGCCAACTTGGGACAGATTCTAACTATGGCTACACCTTC.

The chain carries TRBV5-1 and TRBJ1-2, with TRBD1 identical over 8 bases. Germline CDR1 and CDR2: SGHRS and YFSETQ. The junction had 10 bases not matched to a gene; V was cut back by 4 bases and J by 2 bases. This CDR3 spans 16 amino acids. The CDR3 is CASSLGQGAMNYGYTF. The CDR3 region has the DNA TGCGCCAGCAGCCTAGGACAGGGAGCGATGAACTATGGCTACACCTTC.

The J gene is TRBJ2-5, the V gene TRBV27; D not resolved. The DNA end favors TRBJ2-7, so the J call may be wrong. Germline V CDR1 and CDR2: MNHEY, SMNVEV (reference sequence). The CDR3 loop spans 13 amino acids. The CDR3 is CASSLKWSYEQYF. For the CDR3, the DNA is TGTGCCAGCAGTTTAAAATGGTCCTACGAGCAGTACTTC.